This TCR beta chain comes out of a study of somatic mutations in cytotoxic T cells in rheumatoid arthritis. About the research overall: The researchers flow-sorted some T-cell populations stained with V beta antibodies and got nearly 100% purity, and these included V beta1+ cells sequenced for TCRB.

The study, taken as a whole, reports: Patients with rheumatoid arthritis, but not healthy controls, had CD8+ clonality that increased with age.

Produced via immunoSEQ multiplex PCR; TCRdb's table is partial and in-frame only. The data contain approximately 18,000 clones, around 70% of them seen just once; the ten biggest clones take up approximately 5.3%. This clone was observed a single time. The antigen is not known. The sequenced sample consisted of CD8+ T cells sorted from blood. This receptor was taken from a man in his 60s in good health.

The CDR3 here is CASSPLGSQPQHF. The CDR3 DNA is TGTGCCAGCAGTCCCCTCGGTAGCCAGCCCCAGCATTTT. This sequence joins TRBV27 and TRBJ1-5; the D is unclear. This CDR3 comprises 13 residues. CDR1 is MNHEY and CDR2 is SMNVEV in the germline V gene (reference sequence). Trimming left V 5 bases short and J 7 bases short, with 12 bases between.